This TCR beta chain was sequenced during a study of blood T cell repertoires in COVID-19. On the study more broadly: Samples taken during acute and convalescent COVID-19 were collected in the United States, Italy and Spain. T cells, B-cell-depleted T cells, or PBMCs supplied cDNA or gDNA.

Data came from immunoSEQ multiplex PCR; TCRdb stores just in-frame clones and leaves some out. The repertoire holds a few hundred thousand clones, 70% to 90% seen once, with around 3% in the top ten. CDR1 and CDR2 (germline): SGHNT, YYREEE (reference sequence). Trimming removed 0 bases from V and 5 bases from J, with 9 bases in between. The CDR3 spans 13 residues. Sequencing was done on a sample of peripheral blood. The receptor was isolated from a human donor in a cohort sampled during active COVID-19. V and J are TRBV5-4 and TRBJ2-7; a weak D match, TRBD1 (5 bases). The DNA for the CDR3 is TGTGCCAGCAGCTTGGAATCCAGGGACGAGCAGTACTTC. Its translation is CASSLESRDEQYF.